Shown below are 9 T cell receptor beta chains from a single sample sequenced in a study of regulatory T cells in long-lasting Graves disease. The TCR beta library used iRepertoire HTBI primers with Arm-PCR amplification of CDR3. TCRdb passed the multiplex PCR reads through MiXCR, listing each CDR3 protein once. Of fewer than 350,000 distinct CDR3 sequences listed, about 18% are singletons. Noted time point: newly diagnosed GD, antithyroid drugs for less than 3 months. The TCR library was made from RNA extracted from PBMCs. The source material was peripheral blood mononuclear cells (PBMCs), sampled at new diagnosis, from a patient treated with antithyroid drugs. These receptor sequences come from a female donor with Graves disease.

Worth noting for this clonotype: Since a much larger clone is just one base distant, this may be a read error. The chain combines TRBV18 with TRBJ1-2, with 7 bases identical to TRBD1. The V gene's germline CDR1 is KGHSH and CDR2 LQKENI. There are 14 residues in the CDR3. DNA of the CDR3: TGTGCCAGCTCACCAGGAGACAGGGAGTCCGGCTACATCTTC. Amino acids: CASSPGDRESGYIF.

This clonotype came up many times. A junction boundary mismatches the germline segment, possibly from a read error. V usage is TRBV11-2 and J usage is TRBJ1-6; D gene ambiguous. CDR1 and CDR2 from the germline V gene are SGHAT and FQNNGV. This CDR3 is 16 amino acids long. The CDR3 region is CASSLEARSYNSPPHF. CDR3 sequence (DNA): TGTGCCAGCAGCTTAGAGGCACGCTCCTATAATTCACCCCCCCACTTT. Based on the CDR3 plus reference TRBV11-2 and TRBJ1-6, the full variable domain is EAGVAQSPRYKIIEKRQSVAFWCNPISGHATLYWYQQILGQGPKLLIQFQNNGVVDDSQLPKDRFSAERLKGVDSTLKIQPAKLEDSAVYLCASSLEARSYNSPPHFGNGTRLTVT.

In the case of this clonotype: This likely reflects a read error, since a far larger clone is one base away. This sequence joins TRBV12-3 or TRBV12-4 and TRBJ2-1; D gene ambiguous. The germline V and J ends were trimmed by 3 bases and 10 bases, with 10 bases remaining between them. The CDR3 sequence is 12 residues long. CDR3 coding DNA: TGTGCCAGCAGTTTCGACTCCACCGAGCAGTTCTTC. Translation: CASSFDSTEQFF.

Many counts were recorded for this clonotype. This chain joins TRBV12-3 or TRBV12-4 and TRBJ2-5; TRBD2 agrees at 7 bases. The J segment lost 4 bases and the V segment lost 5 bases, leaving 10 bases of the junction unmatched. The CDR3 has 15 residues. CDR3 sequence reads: CASSHSGEGRETQYF. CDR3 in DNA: TGTGCCAGCAGTCATTCGGGGGAGGGCCGAGAGACCCAGTACTTC.

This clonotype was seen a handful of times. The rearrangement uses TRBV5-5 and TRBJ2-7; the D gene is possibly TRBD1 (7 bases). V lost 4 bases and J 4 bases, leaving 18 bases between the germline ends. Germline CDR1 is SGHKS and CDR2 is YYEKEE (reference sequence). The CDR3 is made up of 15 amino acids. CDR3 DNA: TGTGCCAGCAGCGGCGGGACAGCTGGGGCTTACGAGCAGTACTTC. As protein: CASSGGTAGAYEQYF.

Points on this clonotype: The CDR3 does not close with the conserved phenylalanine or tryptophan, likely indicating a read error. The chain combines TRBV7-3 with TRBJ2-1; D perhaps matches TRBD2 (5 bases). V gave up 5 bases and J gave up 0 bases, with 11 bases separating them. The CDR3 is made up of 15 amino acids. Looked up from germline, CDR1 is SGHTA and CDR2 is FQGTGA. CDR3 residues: CASSPQGSSYNEQFV. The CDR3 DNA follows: TGTGCCAGCAGCCCGCAAGGGAGCTCCTACAATGAGCAGTTCGTC.

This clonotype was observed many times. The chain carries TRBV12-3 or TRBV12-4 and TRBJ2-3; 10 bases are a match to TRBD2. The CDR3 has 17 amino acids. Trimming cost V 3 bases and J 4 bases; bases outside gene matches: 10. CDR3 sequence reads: CASSFYTAGGLADTQYF. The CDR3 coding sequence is TGTGCCAGCAGTTTTTATACAGCGGGAGGGTTAGCAGATACGCAGTATTTT.

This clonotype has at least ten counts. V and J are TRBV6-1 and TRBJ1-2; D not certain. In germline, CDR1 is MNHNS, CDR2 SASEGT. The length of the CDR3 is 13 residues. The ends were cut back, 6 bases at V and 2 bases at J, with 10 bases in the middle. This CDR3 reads CASSPGSNYGYTF. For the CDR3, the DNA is TGTGCCAGCAGCCCGGGGTCAAACTATGGCTACACCTTC.

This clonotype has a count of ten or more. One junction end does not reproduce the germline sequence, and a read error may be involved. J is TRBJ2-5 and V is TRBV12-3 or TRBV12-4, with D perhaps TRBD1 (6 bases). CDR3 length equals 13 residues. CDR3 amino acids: CASTNRVQEAQYF. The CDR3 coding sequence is TGTGCCAGCACCAACAGGGTTCAAGAGGCCCAGTACTTC.